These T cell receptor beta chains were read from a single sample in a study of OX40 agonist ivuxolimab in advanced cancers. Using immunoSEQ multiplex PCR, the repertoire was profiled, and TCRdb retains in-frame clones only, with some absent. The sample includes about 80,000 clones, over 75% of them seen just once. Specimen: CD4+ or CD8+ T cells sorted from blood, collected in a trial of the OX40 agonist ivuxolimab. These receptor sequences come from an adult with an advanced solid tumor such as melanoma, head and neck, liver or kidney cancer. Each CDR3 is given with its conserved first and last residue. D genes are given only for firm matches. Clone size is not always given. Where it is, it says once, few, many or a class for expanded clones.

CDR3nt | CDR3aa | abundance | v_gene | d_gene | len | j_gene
TGTGCCAGCAGCCAAAGCGGGAGGGCGGGCGAGCAGTACTTC | CASSQSGRAGEQYF | . | TRBV11-2 | TRBD2 | 14 | TRBJ2-7
TGTGCCAGCAGCGAAGGGGGGTTAAGTGGCTACACCTTC | CASSEGGLSGYTF | . | TRBV5-8 | . | 13 | TRBJ1-2
TGTGCCAGCAGCGTCCCACGGCGGGCAGAGACCCAGTACTTC | CASSVPRRAETQYF | . | TRBV7-2 | . | 14 | TRBJ2-5
TGCGCCAGCAGCCGAACCATGAACACTGAAGCTTTCTTT | CASSRTMNTEAFF | . | TRBV23-1 | . | 13 | TRBJ1-1
TGTGCCAGCAGCTTAGTTCGGGGGTCCCACTACGAGCAGTACTTC | CASSLVRGSHYEQYF | . | TRBV7-8 | . | 15 | TRBJ2-7
TGTGCCAGCACCATAGCGGGAGGGCGGACAGATACGCAGTATTTT | CASTIAGGRTDTQYF | . | TRBV28 | TRBD2 | 15 | TRBJ2-3
TGTGCCAGCAGTTACGGGGGACAGGGGAATTCACCCCTCCACTTT | CASSYGGQGNSPLHF | few | TRBV6-5 | TRBD1 | 15 | TRBJ1-6
TGTGCCATCCGAGATAGCGGACCTGTCTCCAATGAGCAGTTCTTC | CAIRDSGPVSNEQFF | . | TRBV10-3 | . | 15 | TRBJ2-1
TGCGCCAGCAGTGCAGGTCGGCCGGGAGGGCCGATGGGCACAGATACGCAGTATTTT | CASSAGRPGGPMGTDTQYF | . | TRBV10-1 | TRBD2 | 19 | TRBJ2-3
TGTGCCAGCAGTCCAAGCACAGATACGCAGTATTTT | CASSPSTDTQYF | . | TRBV6-5 | . | 12 | TRBJ2-3
TGTGCCAGCAGTGACCGAGGGAAGGAGTGGAACACCATATATTTT | CASSDRGKEWNTIYF | . | TRBV2 | . | 15 | TRBJ1-3
TGTGCCAGCTCACCGACAGGGCCCGACACTGAAGCTTTCTTT | CASSPTGPDTEAFF | once | TRBV18 | TRBD1 | 14 | TRBJ1-1
TGTGCCAGCAGCCCCGGGACAGGGGGCCGAAGAAAACTGTTTTTT | CASSPGTGGRRKLFF | . | TRBV7-9 | TRBD1 | 15 | TRBJ1-4
TGTGCCAGCAGCTTAGGGGCAGGGCCCGGCTACACCTTC | CASSLGAGPGYTF | once | TRBV7-9 | . | 13 | TRBJ1-2
TGTGCCAGCGGCCCCGGGACAGGGCGCACTGAAGCTTTCTTT | CASGPGTGRTEAFF | few | TRBV18 | TRBD1 | 14 | TRBJ1-1
TGCGCCAGCAGTCCGACAAGGCGCGACTATGGCTACACCTTC | CASSPTRRDYGYTF | . | TRBV10-2 | . | 14 | TRBJ1-2
TGCGCCAGCAGTTCGGGACCGTCCTACGAGCAGTACTTC | CASSSGPSYEQYF | . | TRBV5-1 | . | 13 | TRBJ2-7
TGCGCCAGCAGCCAATCGCAGCTCACTGAAGCTTTCTTT | CASSQSQLTEAFF | . | TRBV4-1 | . | 13 | TRBJ1-1
TGTGCCAGCAGCGTCAGGGCCGTTAACAGCAATCAGCCCCAGCATTTT | CASSVRAVNSNQPQHF | . | TRBV5-5 | . | 16 | TRBJ1-5
TGTGCCAGCAGCAAAAGGTCCGTGAGCTCCTACAATGAGCAGTTCTTC | CASSKRSVSSYNEQFF | few | TRBV7-8 | . | 16 | TRBJ2-1
TGCGCCAGCAGCCAAGATGGGACAGGGGGCGAAAAACTGTTTTTT | CASSQDGTGGEKLFF | . | TRBV4-1 | TRBD1 | 15 | TRBJ1-4
TGTGCCAGCAGCTGGGGACTAGCGGGATTGGGGGAGCTGTTTTTT | CASSWGLAGLGELFF | once | TRBV11-3 | TRBD2 | 15 | TRBJ2-2
TGTGCCAGCAGCTATCACGACGGGGCTAACTATGGCTACACCTTC | CASSYHDGANYGYTF | . | TRBV11-2 | . | 15 | TRBJ1-2
TGCGCCAGCAGCTTGGGACAGGGGCTCTACAATGAGCAGTTCTTC | CASSLGQGLYNEQFF | . | TRBV5-1 | TRBD1 | 15 | TRBJ2-1
TGCGCCAGCAGTCAGGAGACCCGTTGGGTAGCGAACACCGGGGAGCTGTTTTTT | CASSQETRWVANTGELFF | . | TRBV23-1 | . | 18 | TRBJ2-2
TGTGCCAGCAGTTACGCAGGGAGGGAGGTTGAAGCTTTCTTT | CASSYAGREVEAFF | . | TRBV6-6 | . | 14 | TRBJ1-1
TGCGCCAGCAGCTTGGCGGGAGGCCTGGATACGCAGTATTTT | CASSLAGGLDTQYF | . | TRBV5-1 | TRBD2 | 14 | TRBJ2-3
TGTGCCAGCAGCTTAACTACGTCCTCGACAGATACGCAGTATTTT | CASSLTTSSTDTQYF | . | TRBV5-6 | . | 15 | TRBJ2-3